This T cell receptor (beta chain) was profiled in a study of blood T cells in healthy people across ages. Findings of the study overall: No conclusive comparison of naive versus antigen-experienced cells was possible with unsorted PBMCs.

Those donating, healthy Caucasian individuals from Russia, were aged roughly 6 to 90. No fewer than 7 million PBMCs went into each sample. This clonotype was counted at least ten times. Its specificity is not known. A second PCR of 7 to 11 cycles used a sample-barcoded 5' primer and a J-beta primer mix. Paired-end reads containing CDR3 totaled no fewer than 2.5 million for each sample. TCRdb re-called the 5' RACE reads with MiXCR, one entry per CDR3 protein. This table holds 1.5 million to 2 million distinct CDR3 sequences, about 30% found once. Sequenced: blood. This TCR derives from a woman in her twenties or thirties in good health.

The CDR3 is CSASPTGVGAYEQYF. The CDR3, as DNA: TGCAGCGCCTCCCCTACAGGGGTGGGGGCCTACGAGCAGTACTTC. The genes are TRBV29-1 and TRBJ2-7, with TRBD1 matching over 7 bases. The germline V gene encodes CDR1 SQVTM and CDR2 ANQGSEA. The CDR3 spans 15 residues. The V gene end was trimmed by 7 bases and the J gene end by 2 bases; junction bases not matched to a gene: 14.